Shown below are 2 T cell receptor beta chains from a single sample sequenced in a study of T cell responses to AZD1222 COVID-19 vaccine. The assay was immunoSEQ multiplex PCR, and TCRdb's table has in-frame clones only and misses some. The sample records more than 120,000 clones, roughly 90% being singletons. Sequencing was performed on peripheral blood, taken 28 days after the second AZD1222 dose. The receptors come from an adult who received the AZD1222 COVID-19 vaccine.

The chain recombines TRBV6-5 with TRBJ2-7; a possible D gene is TRBD2 (5 bases). V lost 2 bases, J lost 3 bases, and 11 bases lay in between. The germline V gene has CDR1 MNHEY and CDR2 SVGAGI. The CDR3 covers 14 residues. CDR3 sequence reads: CASSYRVGVYEQYF. CDR3 DNA sequence: TGTGCCAGCAGTTACCGGGTGGGAGTCTACGAGCAGTACTTC.

This clone appeared a single time. The CDR3 nucleotides read TGTGCCAGCAGTCCAGGGGGCGCGGCCACTGAAGCTTTCTTT. Its translation is CASSPGGAATEAFF. The rearrangement uses TRBV6-5 and TRBJ1-1; 8 nucleotides match TRBD1. The length of the CDR3 is 14 residues. Germline CDR1 and CDR2: MNHEY and SVGAGI. V lost 5 bases to trimming and J lost 4 bases; unmatched junction nucleotides: 6.